A single sample is the source of the 19 T cell receptor beta chains below, sequenced in a study of CD8 T cells in ankylosing spondylitis. TCRdb analysed the 5' RACE reads with MiXCR anew, one entry per CDR3 protein. The sample carries about 130,000 distinct CDR3 sequences, about 7% recorded once. The sequenced sample was blood, either unsorted or a sorted T cell fraction (not recorded which). All receptors derive from a female donor with ankylosing spondylitis or in good health (not recorded which).

This clonotype showed up many times. The chain recombines TRBV12-3 or TRBV12-4 with TRBJ1-2, with 7 nucleotides matching TRBD1. Trimming removed 6 bases from V and 4 bases from J; junction bases left unmatched: 8. This CDR3 region has 14 residues. CDR3 residues: CASSRGQEGYGYTF. CDR3 DNA sequence: TGTGCCAGCAGCCGCGGACAGGAAGGCTATGGCTACACCTTC.

There are a few counts of this clonotype. The chain is built from TRBV28 and TRBJ1-4; 9 positions agree with TRBD1. Germline V gene sequence: CDR1 MDHEN, CDR2 SYDVKM. The J segment lost 2 bases and the V segment lost 4 bases, leaving 8 bases of the junction unmatched. The CDR3 is 17 residues long. The DNA for the CDR3 is TGTGCCAGCAGTTCTGTCCCGGGACAGGGTACTAATGAAAAACTGTTTTTT. Translation gives CASSSVPGQGTNEKLFF.

In its sample, this clonotype was seen many times. This chain links TRBV6-1 with TRBJ1-4, with D unresolved. The CDR3 is made up of 14 amino acids. V gave up 3 bases and J gave up 0 bases, with 5 bases separating them. Germline assignment: CDR1 MNHNS and CDR2 SASEGT. The CDR3 nucleotides are TGTGCCAGCAGTGACGTTGCAACTAATGAAAAACTGTTTTTT. As protein: CASSDVATNEKLFF.

By share of the sample, this clonotype is medium-sized. The chain employs TRBV20-1 and TRBJ1-1, with D tentatively TRBD1 (6 bases). In germline, CDR1 is DFQATT, CDR2 SNEGSKA (reference sequence). The CDR3 extends over 14 amino acids. Deletions cut 3 bases from V and 1 base from J, with 12 bases between. In nucleotides, the CDR3 is TGCAGTGCTAGGGGGGCACTTGGGAACACTGAAGCTTTCTTT. This translates into CSARGALGNTEAFF.

This clonotype was observed once. One base away lies a much larger clone, so this may be a sequencing read error. The chain uses TRBV12-3 or TRBV12-4 and TRBJ2-5; D may be TRBD1 (6 bases). CDR3 length: 16 amino acids. Trimming removed 6 bases at V and 5 bases at J, with 22 bases between. Here the CDR3 reads CASSLFNFGDMETQYF. In nucleotides, the CDR3 is TGTGCCAGCAGCCTTTTTAACTTTGGGGACATGGAGACCCAGTACTTC.

The chain has TRBV7-2 and TRBJ2-5, with 9 bases fitting TRBD2. Germline V CDR1 and CDR2: SGHTA, FQGNSA. The V and J ends lost 0 bases and 5 bases, in that order; junction bases with no gene match: 7. This CDR3 is 16 amino acids long. The CDR3: CASSLALAGIWETQYF. In DNA form, the CDR3 reads TGTGCCAGCAGCTTAGCACTAGCGGGTATTTGGGAGACCCAGTACTTC.

The J gene is TRBJ2-5, the V gene TRBV5-1; 9 nucleotides agree with TRBD1. Germline V gene lookup returns CDR1 SGHRS and CDR2 YFSETQ. With 3 bases clipped from V and 9 bases from J, the junction kept 6 bases outside the gene matches. The CDR3 runs to 13 residues. The DNA for the CDR3 is TGCGCCAGCAGCTACAGGGGGCCCTCTTCCCAGTACTTC. Its protein is CASSYRGPSSQYF.

This clonotype has at least ten counts. J is TRBJ2-1 and V is TRBV7-9, with D unclear. CDR1 and CDR2 from the germline V gene are SEHNR and FQNEAQ (reference sequence). The CDR3 totals 15 residues. V was clipped by 3 bases and J by 2 bases, with 11 bases between them. CDR3: CASSLSSWAYNEQFF. CDR3 coding DNA: TGTGCCAGCAGCTTGAGTTCCTGGGCCTACAATGAGCAGTTCTTC.

This clonotype was recorded many times. The chain is built from TRBV20-1 and TRBJ2-1; D uncertain. The germline V gene has CDR1 DFQATT and CDR2 SNEGSKA (reference sequence). CDR3 length: 16 residues. Trimming stripped 3 bases from V and 7 bases from J, with 22 bases between. CDR3 region: CSASHRARRWENEQFF. As DNA, the CDR3 is TGCAGTGCTAGTCATAGGGCTCGTAGATGGGAAAATGAGCAGTTCTTC.

This clonotype was detected many times. The chain links TRBV2 to TRBJ1-5; 9 bases agree with TRBD1. CDR1 and CDR2 (germline): SNHLY, FYNNEI. The V gene end was trimmed by 3 bases and the J gene end by 3 bases; junction bases not matched to a gene: 6. The CDR3 covers 16 residues. The CDR3 nucleotides are TGTGCCAGCAGTGACCGGGACAGGGTCCTCAATCAGCCCCAGCATTTT. Its protein product is CASSDRDRVLNQPQHF.

This rearrangement joins TRBV10-3 to TRBJ2-2, with D possibly TRBD2 on 5 matching bases. The V gene's germline CDR1 is ENHRY and CDR2 SYGVKD. The CDR3 totals 13 residues. V was cut by 6 bases and J by 4 bases, with 9 bases left in between. CDR3 loop: CAIRDFSTGELFF. In nucleotides, the CDR3 is TGTGCCATCAGGGACTTTAGCACCGGGGAGCTGTTTTTT.

This clonotype was counted at least ten times. This chain uses TRBV14 with TRBJ1-2; D is possibly TRBD1 (6 bases). Per the germline V gene, CDR1 is SGHDN and CDR2 is FVKESK. The CDR3 loop spans 15 amino acids. Trimming stripped 5 bases from V and 5 bases from J, with 18 bases between. CDR3 loop: CASSSKTGSSYGYTF. CDR3 nucleotides: TGTGCCAGCAGCTCAAAAACAGGGTCGTCTTATGGCTACACCTTC.

The sample holds many counts of this clonotype. The CDR3 loop is CASSLVIGGGGTDTQYF. In DNA form, the CDR3 reads TGTGCCAGCAGCTTAGTTATAGGAGGGGGGGGCACAGATACGCAGTATTTT. This chain uses TRBV7-2 with TRBJ2-3; possibly TRBD2 for D (7 bases). Per the germline V gene, CDR1 is SGHTA and CDR2 is FQGNSA. V was trimmed by 1 base and J by 1 base, leaving 15 bases between them. The CDR3 loop spans 17 amino acids.

This clonotype has more than one count but fewer than ten. This rearrangement joins TRBV15 to TRBJ1-3; 8 nucleotides match TRBD1. V shed 0 bases and J 1 base; nucleotides not matched to a gene: 2. Per the germline V gene, CDR1 is LNHNV and CDR2 is YYDKDF (reference sequence). There are 16 residues in the CDR3. CDR3 sequence (DNA): TGTGCCACCAGCAGAGATCAGGGGGCTTCTGGAAACACCATATATTTT. Its protein product is CATSRDQGASGNTIYF. Full variable domain (remainder filled in from reference TRBV15 and TRBJ1-3): DAMVIQNPRYQVTQFGKPVTLSCSQTLNHNVMYWYQQKSSQAPKLLFHYYDKDFNNEADTPDNFQSRRPNTSFCFLDIRSPGLGDTAMYLCATSRDQGASGNTIYFGEGSWLTVV.

This clonotype was observed many times. This chain uses TRBV2 with TRBJ2-5; D possibly matches TRBD1 or TRBD2 (5 bases each). CDR1 and CDR2 from the germline V gene are SNHLY and FYNNEI. Trimming pared 5 bases from V and 5 bases from J, leaving 24 bases between. This CDR3 contains 17 residues. The CDR3 DNA is TGTGCCAGCAGTAAATCCCGAGGTGGAAGGGGAGCTGAGACCCAGTACTTC. It codes for CASSKSRGGRGAETQYF.

This clonotype was recorded many times. The chain employs TRBV5-6 and TRBJ2-7; possible D gene TRBD1, 5 bases. V was cut by 0 bases and J by 0 bases, with 7 bases left in between. Germline CDR1 SGHDT, CDR2 YYEEEE. This CDR3 is built from 14 residues. CDR3 DNA sequence: TGTGCCAGCAGCTTGGAAGGGGCCTCCTACGAGCAGTACTTC. It codes for CASSLEGASYEQYF.

At least ten counts were recorded for this clonotype. The chain couples TRBV6-2 or TRBV6-3 to TRBJ2-7, with 10 positions matching TRBD2. V shed 6 bases, J shed 5 bases, and the junction held 4 bases outside the gene matches. The CDR3 extends over 13 amino acids. Germline CDR1 is MNHEY and CDR2 is SVGEGT. This chain's CDR3 is CASRGTSAHEQYF. CDR3 nucleotide sequence: TGTGCCAGCAGGGGGACTAGCGCCCACGAGCAGTACTTC.

Of note for this clonotype: Being one base from a much bigger clone, this may be a read error. In this CDR3 the conserved last residue, phenylalanine or tryptophan, is missing, so a read error is likely. The V gene is TRBV4-1, the J gene TRBJ2-7, with a possible D match to TRBD2 (6 bases). This CDR3 is 14 amino acids long. Trimming stripped 4 bases from V and 5 bases from J, with 15 bases between. CDR1 MGHRA and CDR2 YSYEKL come from the germline V gene. The DNA for the CDR3 is TGCGCCAGCAGCCCTCGGGACTCAGGCCACGAGCAGTACTCC. Encoded protein: CASSPRDSGHEQYS.

This clonotype was picked up many times. The chain combines TRBV7-9 with TRBJ1-2; possibly TRBD1 for D (5 bases). The CDR3 is made up of 14 amino acids. V lost 1 base and J lost 6, with 12 bases in between. The germline gives CDR1 SEHNR, CDR2 FQNEAQ (reference sequence). The CDR3 DNA reads as TGTGCCAGCAGCTTAGGGGGAGACAGCCATGGCTACACCTTC. This codes for CASSLGGDSHGYTF.